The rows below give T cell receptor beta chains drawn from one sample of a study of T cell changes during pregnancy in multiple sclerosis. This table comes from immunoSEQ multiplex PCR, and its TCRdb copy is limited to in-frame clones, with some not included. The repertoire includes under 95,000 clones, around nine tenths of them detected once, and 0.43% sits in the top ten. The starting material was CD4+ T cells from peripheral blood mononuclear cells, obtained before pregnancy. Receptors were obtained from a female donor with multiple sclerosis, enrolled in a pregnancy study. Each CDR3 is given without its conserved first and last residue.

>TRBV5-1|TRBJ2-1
ASTLVGASYNEQF
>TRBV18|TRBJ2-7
ASSPSQSLEQY
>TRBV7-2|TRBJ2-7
ASSLGRQSSYEQY
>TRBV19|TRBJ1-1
ASSTQGAVTEAF
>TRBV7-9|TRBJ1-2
ASSLGGTGLNANYGYT
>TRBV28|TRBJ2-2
ASSLRAMNTGELF
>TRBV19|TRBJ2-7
ASRGIRTGALAEQY
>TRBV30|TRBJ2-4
AWMARENHIQY
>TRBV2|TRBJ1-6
AIKGLGGGNSPLH
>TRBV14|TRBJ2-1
ASSGLAGAGNEQF
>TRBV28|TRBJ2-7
ASSLGQYGQY
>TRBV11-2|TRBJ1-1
ASSPFVGFTEAF
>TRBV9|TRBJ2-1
ASSVTASGHSYNEQF
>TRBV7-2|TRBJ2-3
ASSTAGAGADTQY
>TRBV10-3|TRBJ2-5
ATARLVRETQY
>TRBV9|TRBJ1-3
ASSVESNAGNTIY
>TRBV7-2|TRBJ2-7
ASGPLAGGLYEQY
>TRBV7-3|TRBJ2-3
ASSLRGGDTQY
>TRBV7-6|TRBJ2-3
ATDRGRSSTDTQY
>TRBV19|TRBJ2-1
ASQRDYSYNEQF
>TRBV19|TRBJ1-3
ASSKRTGSGNTIY
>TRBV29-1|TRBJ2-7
SVVFASRGSYEQY
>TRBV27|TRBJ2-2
ASGGRAFTGELF
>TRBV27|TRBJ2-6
ASAGQGVGSGANVLT
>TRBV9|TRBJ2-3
ASNERGQGDTQY
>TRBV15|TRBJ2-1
ATSGGARGYNEQF
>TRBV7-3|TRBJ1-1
ASSLTFGGGNTEAF
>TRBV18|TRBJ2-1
ASSPGLAGEEQF
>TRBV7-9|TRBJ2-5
ASSAPQRGPAETQY
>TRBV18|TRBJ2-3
ASSPIAGGRTDTQY
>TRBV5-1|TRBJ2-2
ASRSDIANTGELF
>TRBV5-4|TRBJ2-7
ASSHRGGRNEQY
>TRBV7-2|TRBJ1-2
ASSLESTGNYGYT
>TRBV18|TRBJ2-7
ASSLTSTRYEQY
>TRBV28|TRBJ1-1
ASRVTGVNTEAF
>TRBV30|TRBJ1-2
AWSVHEGYGYT
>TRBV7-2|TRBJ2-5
ASSLVSETQY
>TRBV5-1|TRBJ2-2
ASSPGMGAAGELF